Below are 25 T cell receptor beta chains sequenced from a single sample in a study of regulatory T cells in long-lasting Graves disease. Noted time point: newly diagnosed GD, antithyroid drugs for less than 3 months. RNA from PBMCs was the source of the TCR library. Library construction for TCR beta used iRepertoire HTBI primers and Arm-PCR of CDR3 regions. TCRdb reprocessed the multiplex PCR reads via MiXCR and lists one record per CDR3 protein. The repertoire includes hundreds of thousands of distinct CDR3 sequences, 15% to 20% of them detected once, and 18% sits in the top ten. These same data were also listed under a study on T cells in Graves' hyperthyroidism and ophthalmopathy.

Sequenced here: peripheral blood mononuclear cells (PBMCs), sampled at new diagnosis, from a patient treated with antithyroid drugs. These receptors were taken from a woman aged 25 to 39 with Graves disease.

CDR3 in amino acids: CASSVSTGTNTEAFF. As DNA, the CDR3 is TGTGCCAGCAGTGTATCGACAGGGACAAACACTGAAGCTTTCTTT. V usage is TRBV2 and J usage is TRBJ1-1, with 7 bases aligning to TRBD1. V gave up 4 bases and J gave up 2 bases; unmatched junction bases: 7. This CDR3 comprises 15 residues. The germline CDR1 and CDR2 sequences are SNHLY and FYNNEI. Looking up the rest from reference TRBV2 and TRBJ1-1 gives the full variable domain: EPEVTQTPSHQVTQMGQEVILRCVPISNHLYFYWYRQILGQKVEFLVSFYNNEISEKSEIFDDQFSVERPDGSNFTLKIRSTKLEDSAMYFCASSVSTGTNTEAFFGQGTRLTVV.

This chain joins TRBV3-1 and TRBJ2-1; the D call may be TRBD1 or TRBD2 (5 bases each). V lost 2 bases to trimming and J lost 2 bases, with 16 bases between them. CDR3 length equals 17 residues. The germline V gene encodes CDR1 LGHDT and CDR2 YNNKEL (reference sequence). Written as DNA, the CDR3 is TGTGCCAGCAGCCAATATCGAGGGGCGTCAACCTACAATGAGCAGTTCTTC. Translation gives CASSQYRGASTYNEQFF.

This clonotype was counted at least ten times. J is TRBJ1-2 and V is TRBV28; 9 bases map to TRBD1. The CDR3 contains 14 residues. Germline loops: CDR1 MDHEN, CDR2 SYDVKM. V shed 8 bases and J 4 bases; nucleotides not matched to a gene: 8. The CDR3 DNA reads as TGTGCCAGCTCACCAGACAGGGGGTCCTATGGCTACACCTTC. Protein: CASSPDRGSYGYTF.

As concerns this clonotype: A single base separates this from a much larger clone, so it may be a read error. This chain connects TRBV6-1 to TRBJ2-1, with TRBD2 identical over 12 bases. The DNA end lines up better with TRBJ2-5; the J call may be wrong. Germline CDR1 is MNHNS and CDR2 is SASEGT. There are 16 residues in the CDR3. CDR3 protein: CASSDPLAGGRGTQYF. The CDR3 nucleotides are TGTGCCAGCAGTGACCCACTAGCGGGAGGACGGGGGACCCAGTACTTC.

This clonotype was seen a handful of times. Only one base separates this from a far larger clonotype, so it likely reflects a read error. The chain combines TRBV7-3 with TRBJ2-1; D might be TRBD2 (7 bases). The germline V gene encodes CDR1 SGHTA and CDR2 FQGTGA. This CDR3 has 15 amino acids. The ends were cut back, 2 bases at V and 2 bases at J, with 10 bases in the middle. CDR3 protein: CASSLDGGPYNEQFF. DNA for the CDR3: TGTGCCAGCAGCTTAGACGGGGGGCCCTACAATGAGCAGTTCTTC.

A few counts support this clonotype. This rearrangement joins TRBV9 to TRBJ2-5; D is unresolved. Germline values: CDR1 SGDLS, CDR2 YYNGEE. Trimming cost V 0 bases and J 7 bases, with 13 bases left between them. CDR3 size: 14 residues. CDR3 protein: CASSVAEGSRTQYF. As DNA, the CDR3 is TGTGCCAGCAGCGTAGCGGAAGGTTCACGGACCCAGTACTTC.

With respect to this clonotype: A much more abundant neighbour one base away suggests this may be a read error. The conserved closing phenylalanine or tryptophan is absent in this CDR3, likely reflecting a read error. This chain uses TRBV30 with TRBJ1-2; TRBD1 matches 7 bases. The V gene's germline CDR1 is GTSNPN and CDR2 SVGIG (reference sequence). The CDR3 consists of 12 residues. V lost 3 bases and J lost 8; bases outside the gene matches: 6. The CDR3 nucleotides are TGTGCCTGGAGCCAGACAGGGTTGGGCTACACCCTC. Translation: CAWSQTGLGYTL.

On this clonotype itself: This may arise from a read error, as a much more abundant clone is one base away. The chain carries TRBV24-1 and TRBJ2-3; 8 nucleotides align to TRBD2. Per germline, CDR1 KGHDR and CDR2 SFDVKD. Trimming removed 7 bases from V and 3 bases from J; junction bases left unmatched: 5. This CDR3 has 14 residues. The CDR3 nucleotides read TGTGCCACCAGCGGGAGGGCCAGAACAGATACGCAGTATTTT. This codes for CATSGRARTDTQYF.

Here the CDR3 reads CASSEARGGTDTQYF. CDR3 nucleotides: TGTGCCAGCAGTGAAGCGCGCGGGGGGACAGATACGCAGTATTTT. This chain links TRBV2 with TRBJ2-3; 8 bases map to TRBD2. Germline-derived CDR1 and CDR2 are SNHLY and FYNNEI. With 0 bases clipped from V and 3 bases from J, the junction kept 2 bases outside the gene matches. The CDR3 has 15 amino acids.

The rearrangement uses TRBV29-1 and TRBJ1-3; the match to TRBD1 covers 8 bases. The ends lost 6 bases at V and 0 bases at J; junction bases unmatched: 7. This CDR3 comprises 15 residues. Germline loops: CDR1 SQVTM, CDR2 ANQGSEA. CDR3 sequence: CSVGTGRDSGNTIYF. In DNA, the CDR3 is TGCAGCGTGGGGACAGGTCGGGACTCTGGAAACACCATATATTTT.

The chain uses TRBV24-1 and TRBJ2-6; 13 nucleotides align to TRBD2. The germline CDR1 and CDR2 sequences are KGHDR and SFDVKD. The CDR3 length is 19 residues. Trimming cost V 3 bases and J 2 bases; bases outside gene matches: 6. CDR3 region: CATSDPTSGRATGANVLTF. In DNA, the CDR3 is TGTGCCACCAGTGATCCAACTAGCGGGAGGGCCACTGGGGCCAACGTCCTGACTTTC.

Ten or more counts support this clonotype. The chain carries TRBV28 and TRBJ2-2; 11 bases match TRBD2. Germline-derived CDR1 and CDR2 are MDHEN and SYDVKM. V trimming: 6 bases; J trimming: 2 bases; junction bases outside the gene matches: 11. The CDR3 covers 18 residues. The CDR3 loop reads CASSGAGTSGINTGELFF. CDR3 DNA: TGTGCCAGCAGCGGAGCCGGGACTAGCGGAATCAACACCGGGGAGCTGTTTTTT. The variable domain in full, completed from reference TRBV28 and TRBJ2-2, reads DVKVTQSSRYLVKRTGEKVFLECVQDMDHENMFWYRQDPGLGLRLIYFSYDVKMKEKGDIPEGYSVSREKKERFSLILESASTNQTSMYLCASSGAGTSGINTGELFFGEGSRLTVL.

This chain links TRBV9 with TRBJ2-5, with D hard to call. Germline V gene data show CDR1 as SGDLS and CDR2 as YYNGEE. This CDR3 has 13 residues. V lost 0 bases to trimming and J lost 5 bases, with 8 bases between them. The CDR3 loop is CASSVAPPETQYF. The DNA for the CDR3 is TGTGCCAGCAGCGTAGCTCCCCCGGAGACCCAGTACTTC.

This clonotype has only a few counts. With a much larger clone just one base away, this may be a read error. The chain couples TRBV2 to TRBJ1-2; no reliable D call. The V gene's germline CDR1 is SNHLY and CDR2 FYNNEI. CDR3 length: 13 residues. Here the CDR3 reads CVSSLTSPYGYTF. CDR3 nucleotide sequence: TGTGTCAGCAGTCTTACTTCGCCGTATGGCTACACCTTC.

This clonotype has more than one count but fewer than ten. The chain combines TRBV5-1 with TRBJ2-1, with 8 bases lining up with TRBD1. Trimming at V came to 6 bases and at J to 6 bases, leaving 11 bases not matched to a gene. Germline CDR1 and CDR2: SGHRS and YFSETQ. This CDR3 has 15 amino acids. DNA of the CDR3: TGCGCCAGCACTTCCTGGACAGGGTATGTCAATGAGCAGTTCTTC. It encodes CASTSWTGYVNEQFF. Looking up the rest from reference TRBV5-1 and TRBJ2-1 gives the full variable domain: KAGVTQTPRYLIKTRGQQVTLSCSPISGHRSVSWYQQTPGQGLQFLFEYFSETQRNKGNFPGRFSGRQFSNSRSEMNVSTLELGDSALYLCASTSWTGYVNEQFFGPGTRLTVL.

The rearrangement joins TRBV27 to TRBJ1-5, with TRBD1 matching 9 bases. Germline assignment: CDR1 MNHEY and CDR2 SMNVEV (reference sequence). J gave up 9 bases and V 8 bases, and 11 bases lay outside the gene matches. This CDR3 contains 14 residues. The CDR3 nucleotides read TGTGCCAGCGCCCGGGGACAGGGAGTTGGGCCCCAGCATTTT. Its protein product is CASARGQGVGPQHF.

This clonotype was observed a few times. The chain links TRBV27 to TRBJ2-5, with TRBD1 matching over 9 bases. Trimming at V came to 2 bases and at J to 5 bases, leaving 3 bases not matched to a gene. Per germline, CDR1 MNHEY and CDR2 SMNVEV (reference sequence). The CDR3 covers 14 residues. DNA for the CDR3: TGTGCCAGCAGTTTAAGGGACAGGGATGAGACCCAGTACTTC. Translating it yields CASSLRDRDETQYF.

J is TRBJ2-7 and V is TRBV10-3; TRBD2 matches 10 bases. This CDR3 comprises 13 residues. CDR1 is ENHRY, CDR2 SYGVKD, per germline. Trimming removed 4 bases from V and 7 bases from J; junction bases left unmatched: 4. CDR3 DNA: TGTGCCATCAGTGGACTAGCGGGCGAGGAGCAGTACTTC. It codes for CAISGLAGEEQYF.

This chain connects TRBV28 to TRBJ1-1; no clear D. Germline V gene lookup returns CDR1 MDHEN and CDR2 SYDVKM. The CDR3 runs 14 residues. V lost 3 bases and J lost 3, with 11 bases in between. Here the CDR3 DNA reads TGTGCCAGCAGTTTCCCAGCCTGGGACACTGAAGCTTTCTTT. This gives the protein CASSFPAWDTEAFF.

This clonotype came up a few times. The chain carries TRBV6-1 and TRBJ2-3; 9 positions match TRBD2. The J segment lost 4 bases and the V segment lost 1 base, leaving 15 bases of the junction unmatched. Germline-derived CDR1 and CDR2 are MNHNS and SASEGT. This CDR3 has 19 amino acids. CDR3 nucleotide sequence: TGTGCCAGCAGTGAAGTTATAGCGGGGGAGCCCCGGCCCGCAGATACGCAGTATTTT. This translates into CASSEVIAGEPRPADTQYF.

The CDR3 DNA follows: TGTGCCAGCAGCCCAAGCTGGGACCCCAATGAAAAACTGTTTTTT. Protein sequence: CASSPSWDPNEKLFF. The chain carries TRBV9 and TRBJ1-4; perhaps TRBD1 as D (5 bases). From germline, CDR1 is SGDLS and CDR2 YYNGEE. V lost 4 bases and J 5 bases, leaving 15 bases between the germline ends. The CDR3 runs to 15 residues.

The chain carries TRBV6-6 and TRBJ2-7; either TRBD1 or TRBD2 may supply D (5 bases each). This CDR3 has 14 residues. V dropped 0 bases and J dropped 4 bases, with 10 bases sitting between them. The germline V gene encodes CDR1 MNHNY and CDR2 SVGAGI (reference sequence). CDR3 sequence: CASSYSQGVYEQYF. DNA of the CDR3: TGTGCCAGCAGTTACTCGCAGGGAGTGTACGAGCAGTACTTC.

Ten or more counts support this clonotype. The rearrangement links TRBV28 to TRBJ1-5; 8 positions agree with TRBD1. Germline V gene data show CDR1 as MDHEN and CDR2 as SYDVKM. After removal of 2 bases from V and 5 bases from J, the junction contained 5 bases not matched to a gene. The CDR3 is made up of 15 amino acids. CDR3 in DNA: TGTGCCAGCAGTTTACTTACAGGGGGAGATCAGCCCCAGCATTTT. Residues: CASSLLTGGDQPQHF.

The V gene is TRBV5-1, the J gene TRBJ2-5; D is unresolved. V was shortened by 0 bases and J by 0 bases, with 9 bases between the two germline ends. The germline CDR1 and CDR2 sequences are SGHRS and YFSETQ. CDR3 length equals 15 residues. The CDR3 loop is CASSLAVPYQETQYF. The CDR3 region has the DNA TGCGCCAGCAGCTTGGCCGTCCCGTACCAAGAGACCCAGTACTTC.

Remarks on this clonotype: This may be a read error, as it is one base from a much larger clone. The gene calls are TRBV9 and TRBJ1-5; a weak D match, TRBD1 (5 bases). Per the germline V gene, CDR1 is SGDLS and CDR2 is YYNGEE. Trimming took off 10 bases at V and 11 bases at J, with 13 bases between the two ends. This CDR3 is built from 10 residues. The CDR3 bases are TGTGCCCTTTCTAGACAGTCCCAGCATTTT. Translation: CALSRQSQHF.